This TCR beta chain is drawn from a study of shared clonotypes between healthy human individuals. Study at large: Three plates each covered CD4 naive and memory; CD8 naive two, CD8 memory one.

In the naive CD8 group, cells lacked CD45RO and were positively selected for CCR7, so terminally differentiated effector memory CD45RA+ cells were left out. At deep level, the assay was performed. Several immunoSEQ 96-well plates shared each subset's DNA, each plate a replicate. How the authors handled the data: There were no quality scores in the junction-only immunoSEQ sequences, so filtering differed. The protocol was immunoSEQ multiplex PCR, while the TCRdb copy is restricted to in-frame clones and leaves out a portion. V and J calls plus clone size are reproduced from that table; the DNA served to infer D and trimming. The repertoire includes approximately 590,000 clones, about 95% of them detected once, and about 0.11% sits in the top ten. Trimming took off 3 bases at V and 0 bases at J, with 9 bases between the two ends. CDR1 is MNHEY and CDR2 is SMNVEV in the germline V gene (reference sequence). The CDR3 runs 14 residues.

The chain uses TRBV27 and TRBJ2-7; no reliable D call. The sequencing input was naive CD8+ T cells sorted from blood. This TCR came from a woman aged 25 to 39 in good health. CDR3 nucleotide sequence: TGTGCCAGCAGTTTGAAGGCCCTCTCCTACGAGCAGTACTTC. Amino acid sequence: CASSLKALSYEQYF.